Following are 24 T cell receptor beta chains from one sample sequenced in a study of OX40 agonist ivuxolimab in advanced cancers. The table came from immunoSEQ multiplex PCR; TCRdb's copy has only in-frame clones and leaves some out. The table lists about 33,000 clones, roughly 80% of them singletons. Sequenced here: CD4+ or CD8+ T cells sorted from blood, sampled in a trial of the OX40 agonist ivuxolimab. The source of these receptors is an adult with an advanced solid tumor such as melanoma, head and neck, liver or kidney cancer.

The CDR3, as DNA: TGTGCCTGGACCTTATCCGCGGGGACTGAAGCTTTCTTT. Translating gives CAWTLSAGTEAFF. The V call is TRBV30, the J call TRBJ1-1, with D uncertain. The CDR3 is 13 residues long. The germline V gene encodes CDR1 GTSNPN and CDR2 SVGIG (reference sequence). V lost 4 bases and J lost 5, with 14 bases in between.

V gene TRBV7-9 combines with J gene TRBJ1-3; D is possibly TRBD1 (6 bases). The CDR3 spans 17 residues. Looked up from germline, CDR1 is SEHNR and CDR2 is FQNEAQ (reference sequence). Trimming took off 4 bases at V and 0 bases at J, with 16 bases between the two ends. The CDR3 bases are TGTGCCAGCAGCTCCGGGGGCCAGGGCCCCTCTGGAAACACCATATATTTT. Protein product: CASSSGGQGPSGNTIYF.

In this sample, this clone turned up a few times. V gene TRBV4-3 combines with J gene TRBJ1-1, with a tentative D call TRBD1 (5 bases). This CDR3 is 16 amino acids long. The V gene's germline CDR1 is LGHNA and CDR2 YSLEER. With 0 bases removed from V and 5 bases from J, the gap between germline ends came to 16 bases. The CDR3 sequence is CASSQDLGGVFTEAFF. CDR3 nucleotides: TGCGCCAGCAGCCAAGATTTGGGAGGGGTCTTTACTGAAGCTTTCTTT.

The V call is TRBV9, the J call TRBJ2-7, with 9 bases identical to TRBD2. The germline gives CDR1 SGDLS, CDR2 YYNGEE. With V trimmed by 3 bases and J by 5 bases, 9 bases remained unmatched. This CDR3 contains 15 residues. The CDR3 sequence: CASSARGSGSHEQYF. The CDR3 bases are TGTGCCAGCAGCGCCCGGGGTAGCGGGAGCCACGAGCAGTACTTC.

CDR3: CASSQGVGEQFF. Here the CDR3 DNA reads TGTGCCAGCAGTCAGGGGGTGGGTGAGCAGTTCTTC. The rearrangement uses TRBV27 and TRBJ2-1; 7 bases fit TRBD1. The V gene end was trimmed by 5 bases and the J gene end by 9 bases; junction bases not matched to a gene: 4. Germline CDR1 MNHEY, CDR2 SMNVEV (reference sequence). This CDR3 region has 12 residues.

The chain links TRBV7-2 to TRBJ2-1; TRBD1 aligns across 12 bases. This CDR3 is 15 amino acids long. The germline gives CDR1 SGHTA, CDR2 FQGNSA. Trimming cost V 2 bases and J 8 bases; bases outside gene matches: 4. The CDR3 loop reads CASSLRDRGHHEQFF. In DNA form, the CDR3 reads TGTGCCAGCAGCTTACGGGACAGGGGGCATCATGAGCAGTTCTTC.

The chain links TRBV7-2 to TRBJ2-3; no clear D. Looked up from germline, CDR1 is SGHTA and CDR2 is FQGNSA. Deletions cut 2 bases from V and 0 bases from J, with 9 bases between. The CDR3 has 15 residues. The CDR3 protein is CASSLSVASTDTQYF. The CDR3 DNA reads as TGTGCCAGCAGCTTAAGCGTGGCGAGCACAGATACGCAGTATTTT.

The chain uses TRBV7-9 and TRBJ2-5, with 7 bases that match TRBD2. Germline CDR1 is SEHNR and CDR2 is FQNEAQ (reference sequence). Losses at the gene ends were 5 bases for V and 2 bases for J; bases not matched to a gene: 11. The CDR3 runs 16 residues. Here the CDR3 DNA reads TGTGCCAGCAGCCAACTGGGGGGGTATAAACAAGAGACCCAGTACTTC. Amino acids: CASSQLGGYKQETQYF.

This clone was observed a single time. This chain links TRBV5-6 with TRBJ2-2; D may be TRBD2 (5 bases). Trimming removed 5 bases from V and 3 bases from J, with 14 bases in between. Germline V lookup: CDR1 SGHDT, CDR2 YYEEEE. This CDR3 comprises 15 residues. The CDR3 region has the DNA TGTGCCAGCAGGGGCATCGACGGGGACACCGGGGAGCTGTTTTTT. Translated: CASRGIDGDTGELFF.

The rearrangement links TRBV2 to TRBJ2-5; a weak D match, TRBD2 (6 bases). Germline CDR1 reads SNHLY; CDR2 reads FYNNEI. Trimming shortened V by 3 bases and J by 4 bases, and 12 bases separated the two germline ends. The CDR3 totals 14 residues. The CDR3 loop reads CASSDTGGGETQYF. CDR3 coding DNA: TGTGCCAGCAGTGACACCGGGGGTGGAGAGACCCAGTACTTC.

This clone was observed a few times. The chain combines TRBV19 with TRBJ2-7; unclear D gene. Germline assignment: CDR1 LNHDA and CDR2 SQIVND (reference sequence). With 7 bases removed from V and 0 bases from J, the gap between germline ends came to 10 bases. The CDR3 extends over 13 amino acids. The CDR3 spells CASTGRSSYEQYF. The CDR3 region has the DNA TGTGCCAGTACTGGCCGAAGCTCCTACGAGCAGTACTTC.

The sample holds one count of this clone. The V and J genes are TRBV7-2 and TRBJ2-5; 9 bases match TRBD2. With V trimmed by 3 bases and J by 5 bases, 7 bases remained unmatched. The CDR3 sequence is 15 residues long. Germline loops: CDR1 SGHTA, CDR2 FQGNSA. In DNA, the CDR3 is TGTGCCAGCAGCTTGGGGGCGGGAGGGCTGGAGACCCAGTACTTC. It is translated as CASSLGAGGLETQYF.

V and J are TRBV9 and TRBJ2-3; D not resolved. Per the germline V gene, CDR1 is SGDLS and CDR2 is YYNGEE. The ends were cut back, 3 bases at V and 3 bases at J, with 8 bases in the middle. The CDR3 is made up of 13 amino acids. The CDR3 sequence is CASSADWTDTQYF. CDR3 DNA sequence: TGTGCCAGCAGCGCCGACTGGACAGATACGCAGTATTTT. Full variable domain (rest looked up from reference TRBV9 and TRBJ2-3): DSGVTQTPKHLITATGQRVTLRCSPRSGDLSVYWYQQSLDQGLQFLIQYYNGEERAKGNILERFSAQQFPDLHSELNLSSLELGDSALYFCASSADWTDTQYFGPGTRLTVL.

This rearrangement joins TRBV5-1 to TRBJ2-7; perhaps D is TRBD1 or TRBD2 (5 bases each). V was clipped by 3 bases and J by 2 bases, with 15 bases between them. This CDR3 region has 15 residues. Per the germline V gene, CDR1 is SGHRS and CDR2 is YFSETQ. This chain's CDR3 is CASSSSLDSTYEQYF. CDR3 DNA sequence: TGCGCCAGCAGCTCATCACTAGACAGTACCTACGAGCAGTACTTC.

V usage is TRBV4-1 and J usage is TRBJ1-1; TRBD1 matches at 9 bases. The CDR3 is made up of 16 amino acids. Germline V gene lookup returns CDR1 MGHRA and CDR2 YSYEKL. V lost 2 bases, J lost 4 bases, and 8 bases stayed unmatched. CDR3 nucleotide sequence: TGCGCCAGCAGCCAACGACAGGGGGGGATTGGCACTGAAGCTTTCTTT. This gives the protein CASSQRQGGIGTEAFF.

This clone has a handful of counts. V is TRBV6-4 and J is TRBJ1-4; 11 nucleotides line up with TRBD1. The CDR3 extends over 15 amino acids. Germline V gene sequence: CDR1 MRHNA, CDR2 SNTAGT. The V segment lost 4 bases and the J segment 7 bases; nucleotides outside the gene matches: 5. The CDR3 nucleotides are TGTGCCAGCAGTGTTTCCGGGACAGGGGGTGAAAAACTGTTTTTT. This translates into CASSVSGTGGEKLFF.

For the CDR3, the DNA is TGTGCCTGGAGTGTAGGGGTCAGGATCTACAATGAGCAGTTCTTC. Translation gives CAWSVGVRIYNEQFF. The chain employs TRBV30 and TRBJ2-1, with D maybe TRBD1 (5 bases). Germline CDR1 is GTSNPN and CDR2 is SVGIG (reference sequence). V was clipped by 0 bases and J by 3 bases, with 12 bases between them. The CDR3 has 15 amino acids.

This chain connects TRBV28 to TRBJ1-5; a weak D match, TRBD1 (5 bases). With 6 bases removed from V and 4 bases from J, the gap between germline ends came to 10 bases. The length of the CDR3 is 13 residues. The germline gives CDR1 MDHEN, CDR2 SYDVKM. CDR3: CASRMGGNQPQHF. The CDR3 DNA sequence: TGTGCCAGCAGAATGGGGGGTAATCAGCCCCAGCATTTT.

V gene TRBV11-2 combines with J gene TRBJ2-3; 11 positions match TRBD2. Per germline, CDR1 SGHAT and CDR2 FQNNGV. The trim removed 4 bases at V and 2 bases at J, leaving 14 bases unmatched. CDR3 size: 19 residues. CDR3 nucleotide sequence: TGTGCCAGCAGCTCGGGGACAGTTCTAGCGGGAGGTCACACAGATACGCAGTATTTT. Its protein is CASSSGTVLAGGHTDTQYF.

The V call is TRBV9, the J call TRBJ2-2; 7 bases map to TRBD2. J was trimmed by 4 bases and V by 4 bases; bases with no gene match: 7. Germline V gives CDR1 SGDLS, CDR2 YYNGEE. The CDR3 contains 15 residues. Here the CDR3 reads CASSTEGGPTGELFF. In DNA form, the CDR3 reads TGTGCCAGCAGCACCGAGGGAGGGCCCACCGGGGAGCTGTTTTTT.

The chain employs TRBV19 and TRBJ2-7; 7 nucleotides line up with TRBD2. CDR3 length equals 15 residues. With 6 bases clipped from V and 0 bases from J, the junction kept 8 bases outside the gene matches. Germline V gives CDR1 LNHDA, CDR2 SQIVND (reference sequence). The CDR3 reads CASRVSGSSSYEQYF. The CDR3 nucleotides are TGTGCCAGTAGGGTTAGCGGGTCTAGCTCCTACGAGCAGTACTTC.

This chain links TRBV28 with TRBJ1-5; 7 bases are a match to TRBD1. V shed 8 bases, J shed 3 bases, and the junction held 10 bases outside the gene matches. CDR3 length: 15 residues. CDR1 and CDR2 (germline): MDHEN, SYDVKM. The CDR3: CASHLGDSLNQPQHF. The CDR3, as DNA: TGTGCCAGCCACTTGGGGGACAGCCTCAATCAGCCCCAGCATTTT.

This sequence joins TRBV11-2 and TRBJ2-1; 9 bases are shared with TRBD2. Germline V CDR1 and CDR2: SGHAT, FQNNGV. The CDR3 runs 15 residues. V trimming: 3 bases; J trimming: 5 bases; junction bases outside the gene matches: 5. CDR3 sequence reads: CASSFLAGEHNEQFF. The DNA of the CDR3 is TGTGCCAGCAGCTTTTTAGCGGGAGAGCACAATGAGCAGTTCTTC.

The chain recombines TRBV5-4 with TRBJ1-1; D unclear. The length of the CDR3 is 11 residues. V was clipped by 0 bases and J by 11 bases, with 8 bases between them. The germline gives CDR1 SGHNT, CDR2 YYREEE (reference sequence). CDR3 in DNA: TGTGCCAGCAGCTTGGGGTCGAGGGCTTTCTTT. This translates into CASSLGSRAFF.